This is a list of T cell receptor beta chains from one sample in a study of cytomegalovirus exposure and HLA in healthy donors. Some clones are missing from TCRdb's copy, which holds only in-frame ones; the method was immunoSEQ multiplex PCR. The table has approximately 210,000 clones, around 90% seen once. What was sequenced was PBMCs. The receptors here all came from a woman between 18 and 30 years old in good health and CMV-seronegative. The CDR3 runs from the conserved cysteine through the conserved F or W.

>TRBJ1-1|TRBV28
CASSFLNTEAFF
>TRBJ2-5|TRBV4-2
CASSQNPGRGETQYF
>TRBJ2-7|TRBV28
CASSTSGEDEQYF
>TRBJ2-7|TRBV5-1
CASSFETASYEQYF
>TRBJ2-5|TRBV11-2
CASSLGTNNQETQYF
>TRBJ1-2|TRBV21-1
CASSKEDRVNYGYTF
>TRBJ2-3|TRBV1
CTSSQDSSGKETRDTDTQYF
>TRBJ2-7|TRBV5-1
CASSFDREVNEQYF
>TRBJ1-4|TRBV6-5
CASSRGYGTNEKLFF
>TRBJ2-7|TRBV5-4
CASSSTGTSLTEQYF
>TRBJ2-2|TRBV28
CASSFNRDIDAGELFF
>TRBJ2-3|TRBV7-9
CASSSILGTPSTDTQYF
>TRBJ1-1|TRBV6-5
CASRQRQGMNTEAFF
>TRBJ2-7|TRBV7-2
CASSAWTGVDEQYF
>TRBJ2-1|TRBV15
CATSRETPGGVNEQFF
>TRBJ2-3|TRBV6-4
CASSGTGGTDTQYF